This T cell receptor (beta chain) was identified during a study of regulatory T cells in long-lasting Graves disease. For TCR beta, libraries came from iRepertoire HTBI primers and Arm-PCR of CDR3 regions. TCRdb analysed the multiplex PCR reads with MiXCR anew, one entry per CDR3 protein. This sample carries 400,000 to 500,000 distinct CDR3 sequences, around 20% of them seen once, and the ten largest clones take under 9%. The CDR3 is 15 residues long. The V end lost 6 bases, the J end lost 5 bases, and 16 bases lay between the germline ends. Per germline, CDR1 MNHNS and CDR2 SASEGT. This clonotype was observed many times. Stated time point: persistent/refractory GD, antithyroid drugs over 5 years with positive TRAb. There was RNA extracted from PBMCs, and the TCR library was made from it.

Sample: peripheral blood mononuclear cells (PBMCs), taken when the disease was refractory, from a patient treated with antithyroid drugs. The TCR originated in a female donor with Graves disease. The J gene is TRBJ1-4, the V gene TRBV6-1; D is unresolved. The CDR3 reads CASRTPAGGNEKLFF. The CDR3, as DNA: TGTGCCAGCAGGACCCCAGCCGGTGGGAATGAAAAACTGTTTTTT.